These 25 T cell receptor beta chains were sequenced from one sample in a study of T cell responses to AZD1222 COVID-19 vaccine. Repertoires were generated with immunoSEQ multiplex PCR, while TCRdb's copy carries only in-frame clones and drops some. Found here are about 96,000 clones, roughly 87% of them singletons; the top ten hold around 1.6%. This material consisted of peripheral blood, taken on day 0 of AZD1222 vaccination. The receptors shown here come from an adult in good health.

V gene TRBV3-1 (or the pseudogene TRBV3-2) combines with J gene TRBJ2-7; D perhaps matches TRBD1 (5 bases). Between the trimmed V and J ends, which lost 5 bases and 7 bases, there was a span of 12 bases. The CDR3 totals 12 residues. Per the germline V gene, CDR1 is LGHDT and CDR2 is YNNKEL (reference sequence). The CDR3 region has the DNA TGTGCCAGCAGCTCAGGGTTAGGGGAGCAGTACTTC. This encodes CASSSGLGEQYF.

This chain uses TRBV5-1 with TRBJ1-5; D remains ambiguous. V lost 2 bases, J lost 7 bases, and 16 bases lay in between. The germline gives CDR1 SGHRS, CDR2 YFSETQ. The CDR3 extends over 15 amino acids. In nucleotides, the CDR3 is TGCGCCAGCAGCTTTGGAGGCGTTTCTGACCAGCCCCAGCATTTT. Its translation is CASSFGGVSDQPQHF.

The rearrangement joins TRBV29-1 to TRBJ2-2; D unclear. The V gene lost 2 bases and the J gene lost 1 base, with 5 bases spanning the gap. The germline V gene encodes CDR1 SQVTM and CDR2 ANQGSEA. This CDR3 is 13 amino acids long. CDR3 in DNA: TGCAGCGTTGAACCGCGGAACACCGGGGAGCTGTTTTTT. Translating gives CSVEPRNTGELFF.

The count of this clone is one. The chain employs TRBV12-5 and TRBJ2-1, with D uncertain. Trimming stripped 5 bases from V and 2 bases from J, with 13 bases between. The CDR3 spans 15 residues. Looked up from germline, CDR1 is LGHNT and CDR2 is FRNRAP. CDR3 coding DNA: TGTGCTAGTGGTCTGGCCCCGGTGACCTACAATGAGCAGTTCTTC. It is translated as CASGLAPVTYNEQFF. Looking up the rest from reference TRBV12-5 and TRBJ2-1 gives the full variable domain: DARVTQTPRHKVTEMGQEVTMRCQPILGHNTVFWYRQTMMQGLELLAYFRNRAPLDDSGMPKDRFSAEMPDATLATLKIQPSEPRDSAVYFCASGLAPVTYNEQFFGPGTRLTVL.

The V call is TRBV14, the J call TRBJ1-2; 9 nucleotides agree with TRBD1. This CDR3 is 18 amino acids long. The junction had 14 bases not matched to a gene; V was cut back by 0 bases and J by 6 bases. Germline-derived CDR1 and CDR2 are SGHDN and FVKESK. The DNA for the CDR3 is TGTGCCAGCAGCCAAGATAAGAGGCAAACAGGGGGCGTCGATGGCTACACCTTC. Its translation is CASSQDKRQTGGVDGYTF.

The rearrangement links TRBV5-4 to TRBJ1-2; TRBD1 matches at 9 bases. The ends lost 2 bases at V and 7 bases at J; junction bases unmatched: 6. Looked up from germline, CDR1 is SGHNT and CDR2 is YYREEE (reference sequence). CDR3 size: 14 residues. The CDR3 DNA follows: TGTGCCAGCAGCTTCGACAGGGGGACCGGTGGCTACACCTTC. Protein sequence: CASSFDRGTGGYTF.

The chain uses TRBV11-2 and TRBJ2-3, with D possibly matching TRBD1 (5 bases). This CDR3 comprises 18 residues. The germline gives CDR1 SGHAT, CDR2 FQNNGV. Trimming removed 0 bases from V and 3 bases from J, with 19 bases in between. DNA of the CDR3: TGTGCCAGCAGCTTAGATATCGTTACAGGCAGAATGACAGATACGCAGTATTTT. Translated, it gives CASSLDIVTGRMTDTQYF.

The V call is TRBV5-4, the J call TRBJ1-1; D is undetermined. The V gene lost 5 bases and the J gene lost 2 bases, with 13 bases spanning the gap. The CDR3 is 14 residues long. Germline V CDR1 and CDR2: SGHNT, YYREEE (reference sequence). CDR3 sequence reads: CASRVTASNTEAFF. CDR3 DNA: TGTGCCAGCAGGGTGACGGCCTCTAACACTGAAGCTTTCTTT. The full variable domain, its missing parts supplied by reference TRBV5-4 and TRBJ1-1, is ETGVTQSPTHLIKTRGQQVTLRCSSQSGHNTVSWYQQALGQGPQFIFQYYREEENGRGNFPPRFSGLQFPNYSSELNVNALELDDSALYLCASRVTASNTEAFFGQGTRLTVV.

This chain connects TRBV11-3 to TRBJ2-7, with 8 bases matching TRBD2. Germline CDR1 and CDR2: SGHNT and YENEEA. The length of the CDR3 is 14 residues. After removal of 5 bases from V and 2 bases from J, the junction contained 5 bases not matched to a gene. Here the CDR3 reads CASSPTSGTYEQYF. The CDR3 bases are TGTGCCAGCAGCCCCACTAGCGGTACCTACGAGCAGTACTTC.

DNA of the CDR3: TGTGCCAGTAGTAGGGGGGCGTCGAACTATGGCTACACCTTC. Amino acid sequence: CASSRGASNYGYTF. The chain recombines TRBV19 with TRBJ1-2; TRBD1 might be the D (6 bases). CDR3 length: 14 residues. Between the trimmed V and J ends, which lost 4 bases and 2 bases, there was a span of 11 bases. The V gene's germline CDR1 is LNHDA and CDR2 SQIVND (reference sequence). Filled out from reference TRBV19 and TRBJ1-2, the complete variable domain reads DGGITQSPKYLFRKEGQNVTLSCEQNLNHDAMYWYRQDPGQGLRLIYYSQIVNDFQKGDIAEGYSVSREKKESFPLTVTSAQKNPTAFYLCASSRGASNYGYTFGSGTRLTVV.

Here the CDR3 DNA reads TGTGCCAGCAGTCGCCCGACAGGGTTGAACACTGAAGCTTTCTTT. Translated, it gives CASSRPTGLNTEAFF. This sequence joins TRBV6-5 and TRBJ1-1, with 7 bases aligning to TRBD1. V shed 5 bases and J 0 bases; nucleotides not matched to a gene: 6. This CDR3 spans 15 amino acids. CDR1 is MNHEY, CDR2 SVGAGI, per germline.

This sequence joins TRBV6-2 or TRBV6-3 and TRBJ1-5; perhaps TRBD1 as D (6 bases). Trimming took off 1 base at V and 2 bases at J, with 12 bases between the two ends. CDR1 MNHEY and CDR2 SVGEGT come from the germline V gene. This CDR3 region has 16 residues. The CDR3 coding sequence is TGTGCCAGCAGTTACTTTAGGACAGCCCGCAATCAGCCCCAGCATTTT. It translates to CASSYFRTARNQPQHF.

This chain connects TRBV28 to TRBJ1-5; 9 bases align to TRBD1. V was pared by 6 bases and J by 6 bases, with 6 bases of the junction left unmatched. Germline loops: CDR1 MDHEN, CDR2 SYDVKM. The CDR3 is 14 residues long. CDR3 in DNA: TGTGCCAGCAGACCCGGGACAGGGACTCAGCCCCAGCATTTT. Encoded protein: CASRPGTGTQPQHF.

The chain joins TRBV28 to TRBJ1-5, with TRBD1 matching over 8 bases. The V gene end was trimmed by 3 bases and the J gene end by 6 bases; junction bases not matched to a gene: 7. CDR1 and CDR2 from the germline V gene are MDHEN and SYDVKM. The CDR3 loop spans 15 amino acids. The CDR3 DNA reads TGTGCCAGCAGTTTGCGGGACAGGTATGCTCAGCCCCAGCATTTT. Amino acids: CASSLRDRYAQPQHF.

The V and J genes are TRBV19 and TRBJ2-5; tentative D call: TRBD2 (5 bases). V gave up 7 bases and J gave up 5 bases, with 14 bases separating them. Germline V gives CDR1 LNHDA, CDR2 SQIVND (reference sequence). This CDR3 is built from 13 residues. CDR3 nucleotide sequence: TGTGCCAGTATGGATCCGGGATTGGAGACCCAGTACTTC. Its translation: CASMDPGLETQYF.

J is TRBJ1-1 and V is TRBV30, with a possible D match to TRBD1 (6 bases). CDR1 is GTSNPN and CDR2 is SVGIG in the germline V gene (reference sequence). The CDR3 totals 13 residues. V was pared by 0 bases and J by 5 bases, with 10 bases between. CDR3 in DNA: TGTGCCTGGAGTGTGGGGGCTAGGACTGAAGCTTTCTTT. Protein sequence: CAWSVGARTEAFF.

This clone was seen a single time. This chain uses TRBV2 with TRBJ2-5, with D unresolved. CDR1 is SNHLY, CDR2 FYNNEI, per germline. V gave up 9 bases and J gave up 1 base, with 15 bases separating them. The CDR3 spans 14 residues. This CDR3 reads CASAQWGTQETQYF. The CDR3 bases are TGTGCCAGTGCCCAGTGGGGTACCCAAGAGACCCAGTACTTC.

The chain carries TRBV28 and TRBJ2-7; D not certain. CDR1 MDHEN and CDR2 SYDVKM come from the germline V gene. CDR3 length: 12 amino acids. The ends were cut back, 5 bases at V and 2 bases at J, with 7 bases in the middle. The CDR3, as DNA: TGTGCCAGCAGTATCGTTACCTACGAGCAGTACTTC. This codes for CASSIVTYEQYF.

The chain links TRBV7-2 to TRBJ1-5; D perhaps matches TRBD1 (5 bases). V was trimmed by 2 bases and J by 9 bases, leaving 17 bases between them. The CDR3 contains 15 residues. Germline loops: CDR1 SGHTA, CDR2 FQGNSA. CDR3 nucleotide sequence: TGTGCCAGCAGCTTACGAGTCGGCGACGGGGGGCCCCAGCATTTT. This encodes CASSLRVGDGGPQHF.

The CDR3 DNA reads TGTGCCAGCAGCTTAGGACAGGGGGCTTGGGAGACCCAGTACTTC. Translation: CASSLGQGAWETQYF. This chain links TRBV11-2 with TRBJ2-5; 10 bases line up with TRBD1. V gave up 1 base and J gave up 5 bases; unmatched junction bases: 4. The germline gives CDR1 SGHAT, CDR2 FQNNGV. This CDR3 contains 15 residues.

The V gene is TRBV10-3, the J gene TRBJ2-7; D remains ambiguous. The length of the CDR3 is 13 residues. Germline CDR1 reads ENHRY; CDR2 reads SYGVKD. Trimming stripped 4 bases from V and 5 bases from J, with 12 bases between. As DNA, the CDR3 is TGTGCCATCAGTGGACGGCTAGACCACGAGCAGTACTTC. Protein sequence: CAISGRLDHEQYF.

This chain links TRBV12-3 or TRBV12-4 with TRBJ2-7, with TRBD2 matching over 7 bases. The CDR3 runs 12 residues. With V trimmed by 1 base and J by 6 bases, 0 bases remained unmatched. CDR3: CASSLGGGEQYF. CDR3 DNA: TGTGCCAGCAGTTTAGGGGGGGGCGAGCAGTACTTC.

CDR3 in amino acids: CATSRDARPGGAYTDTQYF. The CDR3, as DNA: TGTGCCACCAGCAGAGATGCCCGACCCGGAGGGGCCTACACAGATACGCAGTATTTT. The V gene is TRBV15, the J gene TRBJ2-3, with D possibly matching TRBD2 (6 bases). The V gene lost 0 bases and the J gene lost 2 bases, with 21 bases spanning the gap. Germline CDR1 reads LNHNV; CDR2 reads YYDKDF (reference sequence). CDR3 size: 19 residues.

The chain joins TRBV12-3 or TRBV12-4 to TRBJ2-7; tentatively, D is TRBD2 (5 bases). The CDR3 loop spans 12 amino acids. Trimming removed 6 bases from V and 4 bases from J, with 10 bases in between. The CDR3 DNA follows: TGTGCCAGCAGCTACGGACTTTACGAGCAGTACTTC. It encodes CASSYGLYEQYF.

The chain recombines TRBV9 with TRBJ1-2; no definite D call. In germline, CDR1 is SGDLS, CDR2 YYNGEE. Trimming removed 2 bases at V and 5 bases at J, with 4 bases between. The CDR3 runs 11 residues. CDR3 DNA sequence: TGTGCCAGCAGCGTCGGTTATGGCTACACCTTC. This codes for CASSVGYGYTF.